The T cell receptor (beta chain) under discussion was sequenced for a study of T cells in Graves' hyperthyroidism and ophthalmopathy (dated by TCRdb to about 2019). About the study as a whole: Peripheral blood was collected at initial diagnosis, before any treatment. A discovery cohort of about 96 patients, roughly 43 with Graves' ophthalmopathy and under 60 with stable Graves' hyperthyroidism, was used to find distinguishing TCR V-J signatures. Prospective prediction of ophthalmopathy was tested in an independent validation cohort of 18 to 20 hyperthyroidism patients and 15 to 17 patients who later progressed to ophthalmopathy. The 95 to 100 discovery patients were divided at random into training and test sets in a 7:3 ratio. In addition, the study compared T-cell repertoires in thyroid tissue and in blood from five or six Graves' hyperthyroidism patients. Following sampling, methimazole starting at 30 mg daily was given to hyperthyroidism patients, and high-dose intravenous methylprednisolone was given to ophthalmopathy patients. The paper describes TCR Vbeta CDR3 sequencing of some 130 peripheral blood samples, made up of some 40 ophthalmopathy patients, around 73 hyperthyroidism patients and some 17 progressor patients. What the study reported, not specific to this receptor: In validation, the model predicted progression to ophthalmopathy a median of around 6.5 months before onset, with about 67% sensitivity and roughly 79% specificity. Most expanded thyroid clonotypes (frequency above 0.001) were also found in blood, which suggests that blood repertoires may mirror thyroid immune responses. Sample size was not statistically predetermined, and investigators were not blinded to group allocation. A model built on a 13 V-J signature distinguished ophthalmopathy from stable hyperthyroidism, reaching over 85% sensitivity and about 81% specificity in cross-validation and 80%/75% in testing.

TCR beta CDR3 regions were amplified from RNA transcripts. A first-round RT-PCR of the TCR CDR3 used the HTBI primer set with the Qiagen OneStep RT-PCR kit. A second multiplex PCR round built the libraries, followed by size selection and purification. The libraries were sequenced on an Illumina HiSeq2000 using paired-end 100 bp reads. The original methods were these. SOAPnuke was used to process the raw data, with reads discarded if the reads contained adapters or uncalled bases, had a mean Phred below 15, or lacked an exact constant-primer or identifier match. COPE v1.2.5 was used to merge the high-quality paired reads, and each unique nucleotide sequence was defined as a clonotype. MiTCR v1.1 was used to align the clonotypes against IMGT TRBV, TRBD and TRBJ reference segments. Analysis was restricted to V-J combinations with a frequency above 0.0001, which covered roughly 99% of repertoires. A TCS score was defined as the ratio between F50 (clonal expansion) and ExV (chaos), using BLOSUM62-based TCRdist between CDR3 peptides within each V-J. Welch's t-statistics and random forest reduced some 510 V-J features to around 14, which were used in a naive Bayes classifier (R e1071). Clones were called with MiXCR by TCRdb after fastp trimmed the public reads at Q25, and only in-frame beta chains were retained. Every entry covers one CDR3 protein and lists the most common genes and DNA from its rows. The V and J calls and clone size come from TCRdb's table, not from the authors' own analysis. This sample is represented by 90,000 to 120,000 distinct CDR3 sequences; 16% of them were singletons. The biggest ten clones account for roughly 40% of the sample.

There are many counts of this clonotype. Its antigen is still unknown. The sample holds no much larger clone one base away, and base qualities are not on file. Stable Graves' hyperthyroidism was defined as no progression to ophthalmopathy during 18 months of follow-up. Hyperthyroidism patients were newly diagnosed, had a disease duration of under 2 months, and were aged 18 to 65 years. The study excluded patients with uncontrolled infections, other autoimmune diseases, pregnancy or lactation. Diagnoses were based on clinical symptoms, serum thyroxine and TRAb, thyroid ultrasound and orbital computed tomography. Ficoll-Paque density gradient centrifugation was used to isolate PBMCs from about 10 ml of fresh peripheral blood. Total RNA was extracted with Trizol reagent, and quality was checked on an Agilent 2100 Bioanalyzer. The germline V gene specifies MNHNS as CDR1 and SASEGT as CDR2. The CDR3 contains 11 residues, cysteine and phenylalanine counted. CDR3 DNA is the only sequence kept; it has 33 bases, read in frame from the first base. Trimming takes 8 bases from V and 4 bases from J, and the germline ends sit 8 bases apart.

The chain was built from TRBV6-1 and TRBJ2-5, with the identity of the D gene unclear. The TCR was taken from a woman in her forties or fifties with Graves' hyperthyroidism. The specimen was blood. DNA sequence: TGTGCCAGCGGGGTCAGAGAGACCCAGTACTTC. Translated, it gives CASGVRETQYF.